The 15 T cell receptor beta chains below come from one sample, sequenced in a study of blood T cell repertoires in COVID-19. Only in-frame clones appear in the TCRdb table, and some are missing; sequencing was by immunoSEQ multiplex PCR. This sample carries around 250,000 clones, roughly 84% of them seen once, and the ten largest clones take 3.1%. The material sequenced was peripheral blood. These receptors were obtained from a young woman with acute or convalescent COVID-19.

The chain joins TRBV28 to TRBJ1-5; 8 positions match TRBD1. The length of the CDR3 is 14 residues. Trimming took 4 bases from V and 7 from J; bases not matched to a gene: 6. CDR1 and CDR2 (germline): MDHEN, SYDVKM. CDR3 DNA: TGTGCCAGCAGTTCCGCAGGGGGCGGGCAGCCCCAGCATTTT. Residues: CASSSAGGGQPQHF. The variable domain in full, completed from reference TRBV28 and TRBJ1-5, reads DVKVTQSSRYLVKRTGEKVFLECVQDMDHENMFWYRQDPGLGLRLIYFSYDVKMKEKGDIPEGYSVSREKKERFSLILESASTNQTSMYLCASSSAGGGQPQHFGDGTRLSIL.

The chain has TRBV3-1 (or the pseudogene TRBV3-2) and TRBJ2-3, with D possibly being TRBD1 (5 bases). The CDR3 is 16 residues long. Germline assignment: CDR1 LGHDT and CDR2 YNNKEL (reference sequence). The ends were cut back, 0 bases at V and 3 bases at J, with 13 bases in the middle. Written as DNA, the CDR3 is TGTGCCAGCAGCCAAGATAGACAGCAACCAACAGATACGCAGTATTTT. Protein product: CASSQDRQQPTDTQYF.

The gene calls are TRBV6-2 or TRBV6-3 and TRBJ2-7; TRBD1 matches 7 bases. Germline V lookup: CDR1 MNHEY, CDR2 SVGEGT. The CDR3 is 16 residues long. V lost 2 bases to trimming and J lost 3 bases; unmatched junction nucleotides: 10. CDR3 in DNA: TGTGCCAGCAGTTACAGCCTCGGGACAGTCCTCTACGAGCAGTACTTC. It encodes CASSYSLGTVLYEQYF.

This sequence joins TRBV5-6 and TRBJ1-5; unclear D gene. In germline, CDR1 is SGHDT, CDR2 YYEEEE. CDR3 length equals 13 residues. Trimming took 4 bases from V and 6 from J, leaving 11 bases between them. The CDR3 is CASSPHASQPQHF. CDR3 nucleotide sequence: TGTGCCAGCAGCCCTCACGCCAGTCAGCCCCAGCATTTT.

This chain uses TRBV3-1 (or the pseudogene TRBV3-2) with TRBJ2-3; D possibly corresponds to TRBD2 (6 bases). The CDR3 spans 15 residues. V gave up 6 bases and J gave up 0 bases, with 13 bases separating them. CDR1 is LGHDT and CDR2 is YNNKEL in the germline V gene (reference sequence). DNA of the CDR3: TGTGCCAGCAGTGGCGGGGAATCAAGCACAGATACGCAGTATTTT. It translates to CASSGGESSTDTQYF.

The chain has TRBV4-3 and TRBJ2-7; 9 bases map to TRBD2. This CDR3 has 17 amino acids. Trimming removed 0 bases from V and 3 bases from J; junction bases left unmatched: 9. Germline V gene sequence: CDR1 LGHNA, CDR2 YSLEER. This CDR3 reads CASSQDLNAGGIYEQYF. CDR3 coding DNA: TGCGCCAGCAGCCAAGATCTTAACGCGGGAGGGATCTACGAGCAGTACTTC.

The CDR3 here is CASSLKAGTGVAYNEQFF. The CDR3 nucleotides read TGCGCCAGCAGCCTAAAAGCTGGTACGGGAGTGGCCTACAATGAGCAGTTCTTC. V usage is TRBV4-1 and J usage is TRBJ2-1; maybe TRBD2 (6 bases). The V gene's germline CDR1 is MGHRA and CDR2 YSYEKL. The V gene lost 4 bases and the J gene lost 2 bases, with 21 bases spanning the gap. The CDR3 is made up of 18 amino acids.

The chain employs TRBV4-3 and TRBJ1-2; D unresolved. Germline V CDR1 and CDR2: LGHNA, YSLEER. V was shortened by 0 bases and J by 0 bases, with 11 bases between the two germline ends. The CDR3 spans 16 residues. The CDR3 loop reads CASSQDGRGANYGYTF. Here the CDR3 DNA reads TGCGCCAGCAGCCAAGATGGCCGGGGAGCTAACTATGGCTACACCTTC.

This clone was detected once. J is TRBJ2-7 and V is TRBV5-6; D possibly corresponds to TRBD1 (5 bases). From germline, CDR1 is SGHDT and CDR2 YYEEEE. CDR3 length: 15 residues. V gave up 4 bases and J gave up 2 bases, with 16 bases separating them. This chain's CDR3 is CASSPLWGVTYEQYF. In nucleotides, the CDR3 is TGTGCCAGCAGCCCCCTGTGGGGCGTTACCTACGAGCAGTACTTC.

The chain's CDR3 is CASSPMGGTNEKLFF. The CDR3 DNA reads TGTGCCAGCAGTCCCATGGGGGGTACTAATGAAAAACTGTTTTTT. J is TRBJ1-4 and V is TRBV6-5; D is possibly TRBD1 (5 bases). Germline V gene data show CDR1 as MNHEY and CDR2 as SVGAGI. CDR3 length: 15 residues. V was shortened by 5 bases and J by 2 bases, with 12 bases between the two germline ends.

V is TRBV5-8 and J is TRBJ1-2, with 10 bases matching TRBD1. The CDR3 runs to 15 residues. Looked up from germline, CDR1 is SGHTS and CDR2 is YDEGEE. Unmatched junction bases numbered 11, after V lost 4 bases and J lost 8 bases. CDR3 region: CASSRPGTGVGGYTF. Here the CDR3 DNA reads TGTGCCAGCAGCAGACCCGGGACAGGGGTTGGAGGCTACACCTTC. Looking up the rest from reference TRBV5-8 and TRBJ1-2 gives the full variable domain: EAGVTQSPTHLIKTRGQQATLRCSPISGHTSVYWYQQALGLGLQFLLWYDEGEERNRGNFPPRFSGRQFPNYSSELNVNALELEDSALYLCASSRPGTGVGGYTFGSGTRLTVV.

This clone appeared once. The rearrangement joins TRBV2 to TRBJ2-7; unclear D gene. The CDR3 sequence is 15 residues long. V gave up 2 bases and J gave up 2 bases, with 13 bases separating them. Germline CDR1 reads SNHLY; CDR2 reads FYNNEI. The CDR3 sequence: CASSEQTGSTYEQYF. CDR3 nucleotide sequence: TGTGCCAGCAGTGAACAGACGGGTAGTACCTACGAGCAGTACTTC.

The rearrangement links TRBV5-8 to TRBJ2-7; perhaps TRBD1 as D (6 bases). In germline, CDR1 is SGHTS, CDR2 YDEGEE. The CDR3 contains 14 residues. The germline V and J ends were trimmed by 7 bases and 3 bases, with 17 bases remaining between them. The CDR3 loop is CASGPQGTLYEQYF. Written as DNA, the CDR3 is TGTGCCAGCGGCCCACAGGGAACCCTCTACGAGCAGTACTTC.

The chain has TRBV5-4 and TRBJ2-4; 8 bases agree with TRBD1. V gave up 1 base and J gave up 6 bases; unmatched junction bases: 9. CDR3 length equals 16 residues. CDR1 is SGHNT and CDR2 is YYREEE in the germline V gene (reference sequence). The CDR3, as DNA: TGTGCCAGCAGCTTGTGGATGACAGGGGTGGGAAACATTCAGTACTTC. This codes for CASSLWMTGVGNIQYF.

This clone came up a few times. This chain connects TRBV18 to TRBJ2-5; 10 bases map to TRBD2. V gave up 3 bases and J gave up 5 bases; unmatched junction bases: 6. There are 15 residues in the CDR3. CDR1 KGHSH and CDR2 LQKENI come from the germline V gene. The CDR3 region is CASSPDTGLAETQYF. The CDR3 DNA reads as TGTGCCAGCTCACCCGATACGGGACTAGCGGAGACCCAGTACTTC.